This T cell receptor beta chain emerged from a study of T-cell memory formation after mild COVID-19. The study's findings and limits: Researchers report contracting CD4+ clones mostly in CM and EM, with CD8+ clones in EMRA. The pre-infection memory compartment contained some responding clones, suggesting cross-reactive memory joined. Later expanders leaned CD4+, whereas day 15 to 85 contracting clones were balanced CD4/CD8.

With constant-segment primers, 5'RACE yielded cDNA libraries of TCR alpha and TCR beta that carried sample barcodes and UMIs. TCRdb reanalysed the 5' RACE reads using MiXCR and keeps one entry per CDR3 protein. The sample lists about 350,000 distinct CDR3 sequences, around 15% seen once, with under 25% in the top ten. The CDR3 contains 13 residues. CDR1 LGHDT and CDR2 YNNKEL come from the germline V gene (reference sequence). Losses at the gene ends were 3 bases for V and 6 bases for J; bases not matched to a gene: 1. This clonotype appeared a few times. The antigen is not known. The chain joins TRBV3-1 to TRBJ1-2; 10 nucleotides match TRBD1. The receptor was isolated from a young man who had mild COVID-19 (a few samples of this study predate the infection). Cell type and time point are not known. The sequenced sample consisted of PBMCs or a T cell subset sorted from them (not recorded which). CDR3 nucleotide sequence: TGTGCCAGCAGCCAGACAGGGGGCGATGGCTACACCTTC. It specifies CASSQTGGDGYTF.